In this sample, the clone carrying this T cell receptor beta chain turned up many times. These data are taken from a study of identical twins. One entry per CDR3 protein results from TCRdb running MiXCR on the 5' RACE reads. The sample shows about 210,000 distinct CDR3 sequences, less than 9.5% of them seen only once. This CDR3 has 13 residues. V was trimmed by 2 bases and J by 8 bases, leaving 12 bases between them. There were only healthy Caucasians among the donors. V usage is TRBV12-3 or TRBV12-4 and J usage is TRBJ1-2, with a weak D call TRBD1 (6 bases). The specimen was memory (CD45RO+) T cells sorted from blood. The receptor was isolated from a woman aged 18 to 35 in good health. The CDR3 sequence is CASSLTTGEGYTF. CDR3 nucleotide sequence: TGTGCCAGCAGTTTAACGACAGGAGAGGGCTACACCTTC.